A selection of T cell receptor beta chains follows, all from one sample in a study of identical twins. TCRdb re-called the 5' RACE reads through MiXCR, storing one row per CDR3 protein. The table lists 650,000 to 800,000 distinct CDR3 sequences, 8.6% of them singletons. These data were also filed under a second study, of yellow fever vaccine responses in identical twins.

Source material: PBMCs. Source of these receptors: a woman between 18 and 29 years old in good health. Each CDR3 is given with its conserved first and last residue. Each record gives: clone size, V gene, D gene, J gene, CDR3 protein, CDR3 DNA. A D gene is named only where the DNA matches it firmly. Rows give clone size only sometimes, using once, few, many, or a class for an expanded clone.

many	TRBV28	.	TRBJ2-7	CASSRGDRLPYEQYF	TGTGCCAGCAGTCGGGGGGACAGACTACCCTACGAGCAGTACTTC
many	TRBV7-9	TRBD2	TRBJ2-5	CASSLVAGGMETQYF	TGTGCCAGCAGCTTAGTTGCGGGGGGTATGGAGACCCAGTACTTC
many	TRBV29-1	.	TRBJ2-5	CSVRAAGTIRVAQYF	TGCAGCGTCCGGGCGGCGGGAACAATACGAGTAGCCCAGTACTTC
few	TRBV11-2	TRBD1	TRBJ2-5	CASSARRPAFRDSQETQYF	TGTGCCAGCAGCGCGCGGCGGCCCGCTTTCAGGGACAGCCAAGAGACCCAGTACTTC
.	TRBV12-3/TRBV12-4	.	TRBJ2-3	CTSSLNSAGTYLTTDTQYF	TGTACCAGCAGTTTAAATTCGGCCGGGACTTACCTAACCACAGATACGCAGTATTTT
.	TRBV10-3	.	TRBJ2-3	CAIRGTLSTDTQYF	TGTGCCATCAGGGGGACTCTTAGCACAGATACGCAGTATTTT
.	TRBV24-1	TRBD1	TRBJ2-5	CATSDLGTGTETQYF	TGTGCCACCAGTGATTTGGGGACAGGGACAGAGACCCAGTACTTC
many	TRBV24-1	TRBD1	TRBJ2-2	CATAGQGAGELFF	TGTGCCACCGCAGGACAGGGGGCCGGGGAGCTGTTTTTT
few	TRBV7-3	.	TRBJ2-7	CASSESVGGSYEQYF	TGTGCCAGCAGCGAAAGCGTGGGGGGCTCCTACGAGCAGTACTTC
few	TRBV5-6	TRBD1	TRBJ2-3	CASSSPFTLLGQGSTDTQYF	TGTGCCAGCAGCTCCCCTTTTACATTACTCGGACAGGGCAGCACAGATACGCAGTATTTT
many	TRBV28	TRBD1	TRBJ1-1	CASSSRTGKGTEAFF	TGTGCCAGCAGTTCTCGGACAGGGAAGGGAACTGAAGCTTTCTTT
many	TRBV28	TRBD2	TRBJ2-1	CASSLGWSAGGREQFF	TGTGCCAGCAGTTTAGGTTGGTCTGCGGGAGGGCGTGAGCAGTTCTTC
few	TRBV4-2	.	TRBJ2-2	CASSQPRAVGVITGELFF	TGTGCCAGCAGCCAACCCCGGGCGGTAGGAGTTATTACCGGGGAGCTGTTTTTT
.	TRBV5-1	.	TRBJ2-5	CASSLVTGRTEETQYF	TGCGCCAGCAGCTTGGTGACAGGGAGGACGGAAGAGACCCAGTACTTC
few	TRBV18	.	TRBJ1-3	CASSPPNWENTIYF	TGTGCCAGCTCACCACCGAACTGGGAAAACACCATATATTTT
.	TRBV5-1	.	TRBJ2-7	CASSKLASDYEQYF	TGCGCCAGCAGCAAGCTAGCGAGTGACTACGAGCAGTACTTC
once	TRBV6-5	TRBD1	TRBJ2-1	CASSYSLGQGFLEQFF	TGTGCCAGCAGTTACTCTCTGGGACAGGGCTTTCTTGAGCAGTTCTTC
few	TRBV30	.	TRBJ1-5	CAWSVKGGSNQPQHF	TGTGCCTGGAGTGTAAAGGGGGGAAGCAATCAGCCCCAGCATTTT
many	TRBV7-2	.	TRBJ2-7	CASSFGASSYEQYF	TGTGCCAGCAGCTTCGGGGCAAGCTCCTACGAGCAGTACTTC
.	TRBV15	.	TRBJ1-4	CATSRETGPRREKLFF	TGTGCCACCAGCAGAGAGACAGGCCCCAGAAGGGAAAAACTGTTTTTT
.	TRBV9	.	TRBJ2-5	CASSVGGGGGETQYF	TGTGCCAGCAGCGTAGGAGGAGGTGGGGGGGAGACCCAGTACTTC
many	TRBV7-2	.	TRBJ2-2	CASSLGGAAGELFF	TGTGCCAGCAGCTTAGGAGGGGCGGCCGGGGAGCTGTTTTTT
.	TRBV2	.	TRBJ2-1	CASSLDRGYELFF	TGTGCCAGCAGTTTGGACCGCGGCTATGAGCTGTTCTTC
few	TRBV11-2	.	TRBJ2-3	CASSLGTLSTDTQYF	TGTGCCAGCAGCTTGGGTACGCTTAGCACAGATACGCAGTATTTT
many	TRBV7-8	.	TRBJ2-1	CASSLGLYEQFF	TGTGCCAGCAGCTTAGGGCTATATGAGCAGTTCTTC
few	TRBV24-1	.	TRBJ2-3	CATSDIPTDTQYF	TGTGCCACCAGTGATATACCAACAGATACGCAGTATTTT
many	TRBV12-3/TRBV12-4	.	TRBJ2-1	CASGGLVIYNEQFF	TGTGCCAGCGGTGGACTCGTGATCTACAATGAGCAGTTCTTC
few	TRBV20-1	.	TRBJ1-6	CSARGLLNSPLHF	TGCAGTGCTAGAGGCCTACTGAATTCACCCCTCCACTTT